Here is one TCR beta chain with its context. Its antigen is unknown. The data stem from a study of cytomegalovirus exposure and HLA in healthy donors. 13 Jbeta primers and 60 Vbeta primers were used for the PCR. Sequencing used immunoSEQ multiplex PCR; TCRdb keeps in-frame clones, though not all of them. Here the sample table reports around 71,000 clones. Regarding the study as a whole: There were approximately 150 TCR beta chains listed as cytomegalovirus-associated.

The sequenced material came from PBMCs. The sequence was collected from a young woman in good health and CMV-seronegative.

The CDR3 nucleotides are TGCGCCAGCAGCCCCTCGGGTTCTGGGGCCAACGTCCTGACTTTC. Encoded protein: CASSPSGSGANVLTF. The chain is built from TRBV4-3 and TRBJ2-6; no definite D call. V was cut by 4 bases and J by 1 base, with 8 bases left in between. Germline CDR1 and CDR2: LGHNA and YSLEER. This CDR3 comprises 15 residues.